A few counts support the clone carrying this TCR beta chain. The antigen remains unidentified. The source of the sample is a study of PD-1 blockade in classical Hodgkin lymphoma. The V gene end was trimmed by 6 bases and the J gene end by 7 bases; junction bases not matched to a gene: 6. Germline lookup yields CDR1 SNHLY and CDR2 FYNNEI. This CDR3 contains 15 residues. Assay: immunoSEQ multiplex PCR; the TCRdb copy retains only in-frame clones and omits some. The sample shows nearly 25,000 clones, 65% to 80% of them seen only once. No patient escaped relapse after autologous stem cell transplantation, and brentuximab vedotin exposure varied. Regarding the study as a whole: The CD4+ diversity rise by C4D1 was clearest in complete responders.

This TCR derives from a human donor with classical Hodgkin lymphoma. The material was peripheral blood mononuclear cells (PBMCs), obtained before the second cycle of nivolumab. This chain uses TRBV2 with TRBJ1-4; the match to TRBD1 covers 12 bases. The CDR3 reads CASSGTGGEGEKLFF. The DNA for the CDR3 is TGTGCCAGCAGCGGGACAGGGGGCGAGGGTGAAAAACTGTTTTTT.